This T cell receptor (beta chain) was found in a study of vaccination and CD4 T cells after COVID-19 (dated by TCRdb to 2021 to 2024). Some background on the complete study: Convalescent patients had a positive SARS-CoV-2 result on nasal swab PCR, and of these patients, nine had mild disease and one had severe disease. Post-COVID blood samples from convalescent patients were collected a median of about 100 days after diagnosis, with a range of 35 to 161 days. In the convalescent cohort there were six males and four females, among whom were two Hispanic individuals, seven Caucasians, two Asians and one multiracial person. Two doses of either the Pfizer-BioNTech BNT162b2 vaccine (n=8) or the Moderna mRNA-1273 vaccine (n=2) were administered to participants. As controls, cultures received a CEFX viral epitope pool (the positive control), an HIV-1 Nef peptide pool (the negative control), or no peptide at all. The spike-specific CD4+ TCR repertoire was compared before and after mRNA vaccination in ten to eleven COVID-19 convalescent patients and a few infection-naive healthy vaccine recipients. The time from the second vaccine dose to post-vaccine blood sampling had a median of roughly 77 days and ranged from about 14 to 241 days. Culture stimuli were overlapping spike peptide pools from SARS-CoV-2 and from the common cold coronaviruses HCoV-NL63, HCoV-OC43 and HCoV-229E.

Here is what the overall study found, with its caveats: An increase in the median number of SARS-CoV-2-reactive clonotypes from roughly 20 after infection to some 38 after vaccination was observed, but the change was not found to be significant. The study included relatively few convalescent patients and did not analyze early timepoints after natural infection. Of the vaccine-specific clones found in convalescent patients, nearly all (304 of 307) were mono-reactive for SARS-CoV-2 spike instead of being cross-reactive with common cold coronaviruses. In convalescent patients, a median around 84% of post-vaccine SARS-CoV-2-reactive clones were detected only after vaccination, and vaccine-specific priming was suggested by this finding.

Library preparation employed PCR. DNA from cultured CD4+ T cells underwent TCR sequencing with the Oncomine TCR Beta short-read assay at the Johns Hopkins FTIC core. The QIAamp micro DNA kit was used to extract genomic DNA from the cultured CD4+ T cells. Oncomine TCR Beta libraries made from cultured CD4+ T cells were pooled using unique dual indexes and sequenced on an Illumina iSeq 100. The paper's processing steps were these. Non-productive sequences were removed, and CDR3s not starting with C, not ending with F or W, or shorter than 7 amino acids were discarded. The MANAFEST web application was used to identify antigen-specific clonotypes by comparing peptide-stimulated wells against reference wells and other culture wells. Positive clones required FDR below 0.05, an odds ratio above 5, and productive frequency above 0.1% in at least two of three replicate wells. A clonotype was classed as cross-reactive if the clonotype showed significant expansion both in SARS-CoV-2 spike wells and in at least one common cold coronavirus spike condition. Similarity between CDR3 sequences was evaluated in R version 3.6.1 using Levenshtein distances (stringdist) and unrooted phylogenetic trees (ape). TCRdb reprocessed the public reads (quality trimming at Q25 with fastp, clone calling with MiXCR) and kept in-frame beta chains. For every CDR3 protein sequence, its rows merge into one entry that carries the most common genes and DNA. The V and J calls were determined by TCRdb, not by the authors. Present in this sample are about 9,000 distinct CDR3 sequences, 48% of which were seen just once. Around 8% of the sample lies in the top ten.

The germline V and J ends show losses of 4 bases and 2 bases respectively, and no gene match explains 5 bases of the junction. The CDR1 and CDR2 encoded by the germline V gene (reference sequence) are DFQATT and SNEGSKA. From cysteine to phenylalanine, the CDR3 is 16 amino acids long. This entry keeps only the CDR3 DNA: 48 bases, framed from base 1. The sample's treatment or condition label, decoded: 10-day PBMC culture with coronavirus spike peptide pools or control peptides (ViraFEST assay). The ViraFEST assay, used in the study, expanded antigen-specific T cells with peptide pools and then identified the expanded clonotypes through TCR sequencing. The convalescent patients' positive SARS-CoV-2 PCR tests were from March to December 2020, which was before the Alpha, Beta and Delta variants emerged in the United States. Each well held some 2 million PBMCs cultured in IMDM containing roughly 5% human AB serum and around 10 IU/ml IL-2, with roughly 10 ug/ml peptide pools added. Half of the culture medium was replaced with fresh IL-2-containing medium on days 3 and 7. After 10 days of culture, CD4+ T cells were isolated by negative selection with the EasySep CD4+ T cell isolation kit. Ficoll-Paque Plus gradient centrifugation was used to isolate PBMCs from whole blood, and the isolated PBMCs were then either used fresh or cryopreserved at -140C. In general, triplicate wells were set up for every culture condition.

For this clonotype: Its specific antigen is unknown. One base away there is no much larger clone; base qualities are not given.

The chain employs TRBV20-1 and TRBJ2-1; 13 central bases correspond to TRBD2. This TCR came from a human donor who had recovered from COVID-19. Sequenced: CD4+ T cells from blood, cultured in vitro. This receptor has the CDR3 CSATRLAGGTYNEQFF. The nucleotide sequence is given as TGCAGTGCTACCCGACTAGCGGGAGGCACCTACAATGAGCAGTTCTTC.